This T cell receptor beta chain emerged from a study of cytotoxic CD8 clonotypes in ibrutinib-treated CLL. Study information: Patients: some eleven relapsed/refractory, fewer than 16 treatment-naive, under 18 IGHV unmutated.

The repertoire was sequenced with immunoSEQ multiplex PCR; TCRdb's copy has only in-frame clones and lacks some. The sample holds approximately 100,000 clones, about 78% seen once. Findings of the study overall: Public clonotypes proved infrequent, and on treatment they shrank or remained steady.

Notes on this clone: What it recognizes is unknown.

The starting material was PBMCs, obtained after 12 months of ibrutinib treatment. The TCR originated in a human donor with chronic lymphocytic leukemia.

The CDR3 sequence: CASSYLLAGGYTQYF. The CDR3 bases are TGTGCCAGCAGTTATTTACTAGCGGGGGGCTATACGCAGTATTTT. V is TRBV6-5 and J is TRBJ2-3; TRBD2 agrees at 12 bases. With V trimmed by 3 bases and J by 7 bases, 5 bases remained unmatched. The CDR3 loop spans 15 amino acids. Germline V gene lookup returns CDR1 MNHEY and CDR2 SVGAGI.